The 13 T cell receptor beta chains below come from one sample, sequenced in a study of T cell repertoires in cytomegalovirus infection. TCRdb redid the calling of the reads with MiXCR, one entry per CDR3 protein. The data show about 770,000 distinct CDR3 sequences, roughly 29% seen once. Their cognate antigens are unknown. The sample consisted of cultured CD8+ T cells from PBMCs, taken from culture after CMV antigen stimulation. All receptors come from a human donor in good health (CMV status not recorded). Some clones in this sample may be carry-over from other donors' samples.

This chain links TRBV7-9 with TRBJ2-6, with 9 bases lining up with TRBD1. CDR1 SEHNR and CDR2 FQNEAQ come from the germline V gene (reference sequence). V lost 4 bases and J lost 3; bases outside the gene matches: 16. CDR3 length: 20 residues. CDR3 sequence reads: CASSSKTGLDRGNGANVLTF. The CDR3 DNA reads as TGTGCCAGCAGCTCTAAAACCGGGTTGGACAGGGGAAATGGGGCCAACGTCCTGACTTTC.

This clonotype was picked up many times. The gene calls are TRBV7-2 and TRBJ2-3, with 14 bases fitting TRBD2. Trimming cost V 3 bases and J 3 bases; bases outside gene matches: 8. Germline CDR1 is SGHTA and CDR2 is FQGNSA. The CDR3 loop spans 18 amino acids. CDR3 coding DNA: TGTGCCAGCAGCTTCCCTGGGACTAGCGGGGGACTTACAGATACGCAGTATTTT. This sequence encodes CASSFPGTSGGLTDTQYF.

V gene TRBV9 combines with J gene TRBJ2-5, with D unclear. This CDR3 is 14 amino acids long. Germline V gene data show CDR1 as SGDLS and CDR2 as YYNGEE. V lost 3 bases and J lost 5, with 14 bases in between. CDR3 nucleotide sequence: TGTGCCAGCAGCGGCCGTATGGTGGGGGAGACCCAGTACTTC. Its translation is CASSGRMVGETQYF.

The chain employs TRBV19 and TRBJ1-6, with D unclear. This CDR3 is 13 amino acids long. V was clipped by 2 bases and J by 6 bases, with 5 bases between them. Germline loops: CDR1 LNHDA, CDR2 SQIVND (reference sequence). The CDR3 loop is CASSILFNSPLHF. In nucleotides, the CDR3 is TGTGCCAGTAGTATACTATTTAATTCACCCCTCCACTTT. Full variable domain (remainder filled in from reference TRBV19 and TRBJ1-6): DGGITQSPKYLFRKEGQNVTLSCEQNLNHDAMYWYRQDPGQGLRLIYYSQIVNDFQKGDIAEGYSVSREKKESFPLTVTSAQKNPTAFYLCASSILFNSPLHFGNGTRLTVT.

This clonotype was counted between two and nine times. The V gene is TRBV10-3, the J gene TRBJ2-5; D is unclear. The CDR3 sequence is 15 residues long. Trimming took off 0 bases at V and 2 bases at J, with 10 bases between the two ends. CDR1 is ENHRY, CDR2 SYGVKD, per germline. In DNA, the CDR3 is TGTGCCATCAGTGAGTCGTACGGCTCTCAAGAGACCCAGTACTTC. It specifies CAISESYGSQETQYF.

The chain couples TRBV7-6 to TRBJ1-1, with no clear D. This CDR3 spans 15 amino acids. In germline, CDR1 is SGHVS, CDR2 FNYEAQ. Between the trimmed V and J ends, which lost 3 bases and 2 bases, there was a span of 13 bases. The CDR3 DNA reads as TGTGCCAGCAGCTTCAGACCCCTTCTTAACACTGAAGCTTTCTTT. It yields the protein CASSFRPLLNTEAFF.

This clonotype was seen at least ten times. CDR3 residues: CASSLDMGDFRPFF. CDR3 coding DNA: TGTGCCAGCAGCTTAGACATGGGGGACTTCCGCCCATTTTTT. The chain has TRBV7-2 and TRBJ1-4, with D possibly matching TRBD1 (5 bases). Trimming took 1 base from V and 17 from J, leaving 20 bases between them. Per the germline V gene, CDR1 is SGHTA and CDR2 is FQGNSA. The CDR3 has 14 amino acids.

This sequence joins TRBV7-6 and TRBJ1-2; no firm D call. Trimming stripped 5 bases from V and 4 bases from J, with 14 bases between. Germline CDR1 SGHVS, CDR2 FNYEAQ. CDR3 length: 14 residues. The CDR3 sequence is CASSTDPFVYGYTF. CDR3 DNA: TGTGCCAGCAGCACCGACCCGTTCGTCTATGGCTACACCTTC.

Ten or more counts support this clonotype. The V and J genes are TRBV7-8 and TRBJ2-7; D gene unclear. Germline V gives CDR1 SGHVS, CDR2 FQNEAQ. The CDR3 contains 12 residues. Trimming pared 2 bases from V and 4 bases from J, leaving 6 bases between. The CDR3, as DNA: TGTGCCAGCAGCTTACGGGTATACGAGCAGTACGTC. It yields the protein CASSLRVYEQYV.

This chain links TRBV10-3 with TRBJ2-2; 8 nucleotides align to TRBD1. CDR1 is ENHRY, CDR2 SYGVKD, per germline. The CDR3 extends over 16 amino acids. The ends lost 6 bases at V and 3 bases at J; junction bases unmatched: 9. As DNA, the CDR3 is TGTGCCATCAGGGACCGGACAGGGAAGGACACCGGGGAGCTGTTTTTT. Amino acid sequence: CAIRDRTGKDTGELFF.

This clonotype showed up just a few times. This rearrangement joins TRBV6-2 or TRBV6-3 to TRBJ1-5; D gene unclear. Germline CDR1 and CDR2: MNHEY and SVGEGT. The length of the CDR3 is 12 residues. V was shortened by 2 bases and J by 7 bases, with 6 bases between the two germline ends. The CDR3 protein is CASSYPVQPQHF. The CDR3, as DNA: TGTGCCAGCAGTTACCCGGTGCAGCCCCAGCATTTT.

This clonotype was counted only a few times. The CDR3 here is CASSLSGVGGYEQYV. The CDR3 nucleotides are TGTGCCAGCAGTTTATCTGGGGTTGGTGGTTACGAGCAGTACGTC. This chain connects TRBV27 to TRBJ2-7; D gene ambiguous. The V and J ends lost 0 bases and 4 bases respectively, with 13 bases between them. The CDR3 sequence is 15 residues long. Germline loops: CDR1 MNHEY, CDR2 SMNVEV (reference sequence).

This chain links TRBV19 with TRBJ1-1; D uncertain. Germline CDR1 and CDR2: LNHDA and SQIVND (reference sequence). This CDR3 comprises 11 residues. Trimming pared 7 bases from V and 8 bases from J, leaving 11 bases between. For the CDR3, the DNA is TGTGCCAGTAAGCGGGTAAACGAAGCTTTCTTT. Its translation is CASKRVNEAFF.